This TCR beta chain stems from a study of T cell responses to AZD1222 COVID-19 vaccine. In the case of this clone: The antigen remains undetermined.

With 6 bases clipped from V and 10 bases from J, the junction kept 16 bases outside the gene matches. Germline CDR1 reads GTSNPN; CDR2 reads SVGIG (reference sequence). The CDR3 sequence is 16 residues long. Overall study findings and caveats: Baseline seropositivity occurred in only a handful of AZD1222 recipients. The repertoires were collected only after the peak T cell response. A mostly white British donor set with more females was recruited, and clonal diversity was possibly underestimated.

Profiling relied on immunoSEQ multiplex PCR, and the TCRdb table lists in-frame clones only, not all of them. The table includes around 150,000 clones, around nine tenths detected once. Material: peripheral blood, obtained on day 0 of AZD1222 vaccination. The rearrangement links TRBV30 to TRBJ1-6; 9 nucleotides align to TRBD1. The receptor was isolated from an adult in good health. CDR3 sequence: CACFEGQGSLGSPLHF. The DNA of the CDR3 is TGTGCCTGCTTCGAGGGACAGGGATCTTTAGGGTCACCCCTCCACTTT.